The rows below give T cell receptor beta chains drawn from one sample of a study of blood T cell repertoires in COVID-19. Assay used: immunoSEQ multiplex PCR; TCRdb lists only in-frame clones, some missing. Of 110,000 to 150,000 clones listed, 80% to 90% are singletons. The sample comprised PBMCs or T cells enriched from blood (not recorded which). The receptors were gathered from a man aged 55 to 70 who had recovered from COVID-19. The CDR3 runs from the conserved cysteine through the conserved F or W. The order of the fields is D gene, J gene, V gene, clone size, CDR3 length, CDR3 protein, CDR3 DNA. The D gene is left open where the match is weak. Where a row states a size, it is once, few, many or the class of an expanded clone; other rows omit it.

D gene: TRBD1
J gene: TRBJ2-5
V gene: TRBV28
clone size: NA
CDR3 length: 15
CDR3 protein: CASSAPGTGQETQYF
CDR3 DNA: TGTGCCAGCAGTGCCCCCGGGACAGGACAAGAGACCCAGTACTTC

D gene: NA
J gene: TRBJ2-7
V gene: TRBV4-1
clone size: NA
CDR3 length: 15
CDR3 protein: CASSQGSDRPYEQYF
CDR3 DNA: TGCGCCAGCAGCCAAGGTTCCGACAGACCCTACGAGCAGTACTTC

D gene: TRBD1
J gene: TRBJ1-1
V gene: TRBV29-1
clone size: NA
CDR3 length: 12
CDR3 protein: CSVTGGGTEAFF
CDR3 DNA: TGCAGCGTTACAGGGGGCGGCACTGAAGCTTTCTTT

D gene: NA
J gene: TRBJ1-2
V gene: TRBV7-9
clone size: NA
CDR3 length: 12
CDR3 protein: CASSLTDYGYTF
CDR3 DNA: TGTGCCAGCAGCTTAACAGATTATGGCTACACCTTC

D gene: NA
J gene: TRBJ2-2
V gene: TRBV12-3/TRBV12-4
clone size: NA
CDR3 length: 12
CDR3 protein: CASSLDSRELFF
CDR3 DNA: TGTGCCAGCAGTTTAGACAGTCGGGAGCTGTTTTTT

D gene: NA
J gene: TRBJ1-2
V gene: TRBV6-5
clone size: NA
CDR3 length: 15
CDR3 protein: CASGGVSGPIYGYTF
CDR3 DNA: TGTGCCAGCGGGGGGGTCTCCGGGCCCATCTATGGCTACACCTTC

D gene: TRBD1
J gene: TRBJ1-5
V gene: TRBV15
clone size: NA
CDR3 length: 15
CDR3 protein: CATSRTRGGNQPQHF
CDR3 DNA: TGTGCCACCAGCAGGACCAGGGGGGGCAATCAGCCCCAGCATTTT

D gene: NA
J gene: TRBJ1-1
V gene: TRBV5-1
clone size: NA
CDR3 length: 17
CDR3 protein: CASTEQPANFLNTEAFF
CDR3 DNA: TGCGCCAGCACGGAACAGCCGGCAAATTTCTTAAACACTGAAGCTTTCTTT

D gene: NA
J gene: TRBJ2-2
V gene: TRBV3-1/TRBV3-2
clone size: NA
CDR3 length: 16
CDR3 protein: CASSLQGQARTGELFF
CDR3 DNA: TGTGCCAGCAGCCTACAGGGCCAAGCTCGGACCGGGGAGCTGTTTTTT

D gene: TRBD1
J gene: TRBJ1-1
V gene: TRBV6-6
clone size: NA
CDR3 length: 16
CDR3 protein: CASRLQGGSLDTEAFF
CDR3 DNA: TGTGCCAGCAGATTACAGGGGGGGTCGTTGGACACTGAAGCTTTCTTT

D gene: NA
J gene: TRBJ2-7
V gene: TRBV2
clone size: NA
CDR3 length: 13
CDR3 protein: CATARQGSYEQYF
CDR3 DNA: TGTGCCACCGCTAGGCAGGGCTCCTACGAGCAGTACTTC

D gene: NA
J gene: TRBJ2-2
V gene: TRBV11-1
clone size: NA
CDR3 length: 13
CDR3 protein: CASSFIDREELFF
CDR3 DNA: TGTGCCAGCAGCTTTATCGACCGGGAGGAGCTGTTTTTT

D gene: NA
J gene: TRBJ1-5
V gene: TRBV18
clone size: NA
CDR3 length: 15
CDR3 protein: CASSPRSRGNQPQHF
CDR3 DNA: TGTGCCAGCTCACCACGGTCAAGGGGAAATCAGCCCCAGCATTTT

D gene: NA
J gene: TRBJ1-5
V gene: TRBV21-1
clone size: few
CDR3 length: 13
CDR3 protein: CASSNRSGQPQHF
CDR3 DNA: TGTGCCAGCAGCAACAGGTCTGGGCAGCCCCAGCATTTT

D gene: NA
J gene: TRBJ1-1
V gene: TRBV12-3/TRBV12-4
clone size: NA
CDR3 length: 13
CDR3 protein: CASSRLKNTEAFF
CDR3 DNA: TGTGCCAGCAGCCGGTTGAAGAACACTGAAGCTTTCTTT

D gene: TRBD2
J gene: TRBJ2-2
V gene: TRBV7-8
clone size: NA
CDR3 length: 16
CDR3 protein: CASSRGGLARAGELFF
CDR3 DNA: TGTGCCAGCAGCCGAGGAGGACTAGCGAGGGCCGGGGAGCTGTTTTTT

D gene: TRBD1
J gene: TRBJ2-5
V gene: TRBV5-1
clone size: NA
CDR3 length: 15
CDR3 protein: CASSLAGTEKETQYF
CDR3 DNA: TGCGCCAGCAGCTTGGCCGGGACAGAAAAAGAGACCCAGTACTTC

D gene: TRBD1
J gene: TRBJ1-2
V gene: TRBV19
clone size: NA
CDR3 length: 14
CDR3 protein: CASSRDRGHDGYTF
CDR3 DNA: TGTGCCAGTAGTCGAGACAGGGGGCACGATGGCTACACCTTC

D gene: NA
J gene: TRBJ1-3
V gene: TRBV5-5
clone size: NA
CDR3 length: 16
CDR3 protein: CASSLAPSGAGNTIYF
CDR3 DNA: TGTGCCAGCAGCTTGGCCCCGTCAGGGGCTGGAAACACCATATATTTT

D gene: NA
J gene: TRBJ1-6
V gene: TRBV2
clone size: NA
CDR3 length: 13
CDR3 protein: CASRTLQDSPLHF
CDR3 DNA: TGTGCCAGCAGGACCCTCCAGGATTCACCCCTCCACTTT

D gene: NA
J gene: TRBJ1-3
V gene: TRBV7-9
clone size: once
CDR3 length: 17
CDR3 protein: CASSLSGTAPSGNTIYF
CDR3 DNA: TGTGCCAGCAGCCTCTCCGGGACTGCTCCTTCTGGAAACACCATATATTTT

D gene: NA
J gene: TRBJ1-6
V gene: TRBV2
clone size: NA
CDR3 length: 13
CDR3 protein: CASSVGMNSPLHF
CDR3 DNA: TGTGCCAGCAGTGTCGGGATGAATTCACCCCTCCACTTT

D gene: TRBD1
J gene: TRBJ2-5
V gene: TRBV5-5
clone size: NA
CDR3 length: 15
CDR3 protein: CASSFLTGAAETQYF
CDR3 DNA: TGTGCCAGCAGCTTTTTGACAGGGGCAGCGGAGACCCAGTACTTC

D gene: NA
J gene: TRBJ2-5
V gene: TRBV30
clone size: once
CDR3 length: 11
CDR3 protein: CAWSGGQTQYF
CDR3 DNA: TGTGCCTGGTCCGGCGGACAAACCCAGTACTTC

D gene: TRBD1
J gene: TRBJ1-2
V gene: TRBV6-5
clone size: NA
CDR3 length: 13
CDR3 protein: CASRETGPYGYTF
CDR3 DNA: TGTGCCAGCAGAGAGACAGGGCCCTATGGCTACACCTTC

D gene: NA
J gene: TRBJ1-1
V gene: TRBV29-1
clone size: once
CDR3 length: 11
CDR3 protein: CSVAPRTEAFF
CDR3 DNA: TGCAGCGTTGCGCCGAGGACTGAAGCTTTCTTT

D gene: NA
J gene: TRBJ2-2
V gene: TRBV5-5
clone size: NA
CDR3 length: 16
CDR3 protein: CASSTAGTFLTGELFF
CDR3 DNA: TGTGCCAGCAGCACCGCCGGGACTTTCCTAACCGGGGAGCTGTTTTTT

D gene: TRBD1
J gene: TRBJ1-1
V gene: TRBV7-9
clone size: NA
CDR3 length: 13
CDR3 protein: CASSLGQGAEAFF
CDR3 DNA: TGTGCCAGCAGCTTGGGACAGGGCGCTGAAGCTTTCTTT

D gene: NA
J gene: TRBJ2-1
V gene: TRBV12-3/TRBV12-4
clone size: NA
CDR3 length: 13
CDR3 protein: CASSFGGGNEQFF
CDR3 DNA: TGTGCCAGCAGTTTCGGCGGAGGGAATGAGCAGTTCTTC

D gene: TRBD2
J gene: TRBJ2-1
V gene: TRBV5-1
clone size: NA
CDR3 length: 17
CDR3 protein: CASSSAVGGGGLNEQFF
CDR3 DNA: TGCGCCAGCAGCTCAGCTGTAGGAGGCGGGGGGCTTAATGAGCAGTTCTTC

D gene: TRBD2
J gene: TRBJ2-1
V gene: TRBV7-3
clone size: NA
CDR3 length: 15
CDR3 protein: CASSLSLAGASEQFF
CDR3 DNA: TGTGCCAGCAGCTTAAGCCTAGCGGGAGCGTCTGAGCAGTTCTTC

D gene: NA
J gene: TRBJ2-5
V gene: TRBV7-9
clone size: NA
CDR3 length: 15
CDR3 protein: CASSLAEGWAETQYF
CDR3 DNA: TGTGCCAGCAGCTTAGCAGAGGGATGGGCAGAGACCCAGTACTTC

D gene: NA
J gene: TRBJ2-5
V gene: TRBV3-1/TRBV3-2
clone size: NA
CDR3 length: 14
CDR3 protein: CASSQATSQETQYF
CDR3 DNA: TGTGCCAGCAGCCAAGCTACTTCACAAGAGACCCAGTACTTC

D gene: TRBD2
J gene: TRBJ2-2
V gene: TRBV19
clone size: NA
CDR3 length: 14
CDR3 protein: CASRWTSVSGELFF
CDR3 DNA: TGTGCCAGTAGGTGGACTAGCGTAAGCGGGGAGCTGTTTTTT

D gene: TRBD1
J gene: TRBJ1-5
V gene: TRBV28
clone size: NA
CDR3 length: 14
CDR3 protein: CASSLPDRAQPQHF
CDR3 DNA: TGTGCCAGCAGTTTGCCCGACAGGGCTCAGCCCCAGCATTTT

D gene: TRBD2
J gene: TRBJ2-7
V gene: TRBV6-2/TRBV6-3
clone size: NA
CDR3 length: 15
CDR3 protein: CASSYGLAGSFEQYF
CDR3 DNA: TGTGCCAGCAGTTACGGACTAGCGGGGTCCTTCGAGCAGTACTTC

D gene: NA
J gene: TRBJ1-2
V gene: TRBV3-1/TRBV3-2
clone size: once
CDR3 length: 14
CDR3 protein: CASSQDEGLGGYTF
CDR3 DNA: TGTGCCAGCAGCCAAGATGAAGGACTGGGGGGCTACACCTTC

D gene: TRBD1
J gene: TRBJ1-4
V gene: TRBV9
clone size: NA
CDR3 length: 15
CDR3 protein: CASSGPGTGIEKLFF
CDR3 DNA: TGTGCCAGCAGCGGCCCCGGGACAGGGATCGAAAAACTGTTTTTT

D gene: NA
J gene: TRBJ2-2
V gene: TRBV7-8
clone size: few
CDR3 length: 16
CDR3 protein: CASSLVNRLNTGELFF
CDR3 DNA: TGTGCCAGCAGCTTAGTTAACAGGTTGAACACCGGGGAGCTGTTTTTT

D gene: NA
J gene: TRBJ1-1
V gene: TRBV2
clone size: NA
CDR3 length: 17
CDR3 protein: CASSQGGRGPLNTEAFF
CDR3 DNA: TGTGCCAGCAGTCAGGGTGGCAGGGGACCGCTGAACACTGAAGCTTTCTTT

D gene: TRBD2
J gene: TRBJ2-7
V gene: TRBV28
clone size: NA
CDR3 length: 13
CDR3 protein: CAIAGTSASEQYF
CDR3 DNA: TGTGCCATCGCAGGGACTAGCGCGTCCGAGCAGTACTTC

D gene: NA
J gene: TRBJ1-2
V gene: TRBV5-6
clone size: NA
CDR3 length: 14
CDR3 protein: CASSPLEANYGYTF
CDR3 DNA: TGTGCCAGCAGTCCTCTTGAGGCTAACTATGGCTACACCTTC

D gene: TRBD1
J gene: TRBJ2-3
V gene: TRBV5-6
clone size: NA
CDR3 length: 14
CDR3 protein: CASSLPQGAGTQYF
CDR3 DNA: TGTGCCAGCAGCTTACCCCAGGGGGCTGGTACGCAGTATTTT